Shown below are 17 T cell receptor beta chains from a single sample sequenced in a study of T cell repertoires in cytomegalovirus infection. From the reads, TCRdb called clonotypes with MiXCR, one entry per CDR3 protein. Of roughly 500,000 distinct CDR3 sequences listed, more than 15% were seen once; the top ten hold 20% to 30%. Sequencing used CD8+ T cells from PBMCs. The receptors originated from a human donor in good health (CMV status not recorded). Some clones in this sample may be carry-over from other donors' samples.

This clonotype has more than one count but fewer than ten. The chain carries TRBV20-1 and TRBJ2-3; 8 bases match TRBD2. With V trimmed by 0 bases and J by 1 base, 3 bases remained unmatched. The CDR3 is 15 residues long. Germline CDR1 is DFQATT and CDR2 is SNEGSKA (reference sequence). CDR3 region: CSARDREGGTDTQYF. DNA of the CDR3: TGCAGTGCTAGAGATCGGGAGGGGGGCACAGATACGCAGTATTTT.

The V call is TRBV4-1, the J call TRBJ2-1; TRBD2 agrees at 7 bases. The ends lost 0 bases at V and 8 bases at J; junction bases unmatched: 10. The CDR3 is made up of 16 amino acids. Germline V gene sequence: CDR1 MGHRA, CDR2 YSYEKL. In nucleotides, the CDR3 is TGCGCCAGCAGCCAAGATTGGGGCGGGAGTAGAGATGAGCAGTTCTTC. Encoded protein: CASSQDWGGSRDEQFF.

This chain links TRBV5-1 with TRBJ2-5; D is perhaps TRBD2 (5 bases). Deletions cut 0 bases from V and 1 base from J, with 13 bases between. This CDR3 has 16 amino acids. Per germline, CDR1 SGHRS and CDR2 YFSETQ. CDR3 region: CASSLAVAQPQETQYF. CDR3 nucleotide sequence: TGCGCCAGCAGCTTGGCAGTAGCGCAGCCCCAAGAGACCCAGTACTTC.

This clonotype has just a few counts. The CDR3 DNA sequence: TGTGCCATCAGTGAGTTGCAGCCTAACTATGGCTACACCTTC. Encoded protein: CAISELQPNYGYTF. This chain connects TRBV10-3 to TRBJ1-2; no firm D call. Germline loops: CDR1 ENHRY, CDR2 SYGVKD. This CDR3 is 14 amino acids long. Trimming stripped 1 base from V and 0 bases from J, with 6 bases between.

There are many counts of this clonotype. This chain uses TRBV12-3 or TRBV12-4 with TRBJ1-1, with 7 bases identical to TRBD1. The CDR3 is 16 residues long. The trim removed 5 bases at V and 0 bases at J, leaving 9 bases unmatched. Here the CDR3 DNA reads TGTGCCAGCAGTCCTTCGCCCGACAGGGTGAACACTGAAGCTTTCTTT. Encoded protein: CASSPSPDRVNTEAFF.

This clonotype was seen ten or more times. The chain couples TRBV12-3 or TRBV12-4 to TRBJ2-1; perhaps TRBD1 as D (6 bases). The CDR3 consists of 17 residues. V was cut by 4 bases and J by 4 bases, with 20 bases left in between. The CDR3 DNA follows: TGTGCCAGCAGTTCATTCTACAGGGCCACAAGGTACAATGAGCAGTTCTTC. Encoded protein: CASSSFYRATRYNEQFF.

The chain has TRBV27 and TRBJ2-5, with a possible D match to TRBD1 (6 bases). Germline loops: CDR1 MNHEY, CDR2 SMNVEV (reference sequence). The germline V and J ends were trimmed by 4 bases and 5 bases, with 23 bases remaining between them. This CDR3 spans 17 amino acids. As DNA, the CDR3 is TGTGCCAGCAGTTACTTCCCGAGGGGGTCGAATGCGGAGACCCAGTACTTC. It encodes CASSYFPRGSNAETQYF.

Ten or more counts support this clonotype. V usage is TRBV6-1 and J usage is TRBJ1-4, with TRBD1 as a possible D gene (6 bases). The V gene lost 10 bases and the J gene lost 7 bases, with 16 bases spanning the gap. The germline V gene encodes CDR1 MNHNS and CDR2 SASEGT. The CDR3 spans 13 residues. DNA of the CDR3: TGTGCCACCAGACTGACAGGATTTGAAAAACTGTTTTTT. It codes for CATRLTGFEKLFF.

This clonotype occurred a few times. The chain links TRBV5-6 to TRBJ2-3; tentatively, D is TRBD1 or TRBD2 (6 bases each). The V end was cut by 1 base, the J end by 2 bases, with 14 bases between. The germline V gene encodes CDR1 SGHDT and CDR2 YYEEEE. This CDR3 spans 16 amino acids. The CDR3 bases are TGTGCCAGCAGCTTGTTTTCGGGGGCGCCCACAGATACGCAGTATTTT. Protein: CASSLFSGAPTDTQYF. Drawing the rest from reference TRBV5-6 and TRBJ2-3, the complete variable domain is DAGVTQSPTHLIKTRGQQVTLRCSPKSGHDTVSWYQQALGQGPQFIFQYYEEEERQRGNFPDRFSGHQFPNYSSELNVNALLLGDSALYLCASSLFSGAPTDTQYFGPGTRLTVL.

The chain joins TRBV19 to TRBJ1-2; no reliable D call. The length of the CDR3 is 14 residues. Trimming took off 6 bases at V and 3 bases at J, with 14 bases between the two ends. The germline gives CDR1 LNHDA, CDR2 SQIVND (reference sequence). The CDR3 region is CASSQAEADYGYTF. The CDR3 DNA reads TGTGCCAGTAGCCAGGCCGAAGCTGACTATGGCTACACCTTC.

This clonotype was observed at least ten times. The chain is built from TRBV11-2 and TRBJ1-4; D gene ambiguous. The CDR3 sequence is 15 residues long. Germline CDR1 and CDR2: SGHAT and FQNNGV. The V end was cut by 4 bases, the J end by 0 bases, with 9 bases between. The CDR3 region is CASSSTVATNEKLFF. The DNA of the CDR3 is TGTGCCAGCAGCTCAACAGTTGCAACTAATGAAAAACTGTTTTTT.

In this sample, this clonotype turned up many times. V usage is TRBV11-2 and J usage is TRBJ2-7; unclear D gene. Germline V gives CDR1 SGHAT, CDR2 FQNNGV. The CDR3 covers 14 residues. The ends were cut back, 2 bases at V and 0 bases at J, with 8 bases in the middle. The DNA for the CDR3 is TGTGCCAGCAGCTTACCGCAGAGCTCCTACGAGCAGTACTTC. This sequence encodes CASSLPQSSYEQYF.

The genes are TRBV12-3 or TRBV12-4 and TRBJ1-4, with 10 bases aligning to TRBD1. The CDR3 loop spans 16 amino acids. V was clipped by 1 base and J by 4 bases; unmatched bases: 3. CDR3 sequence (DNA): TGTGCCAGCAGTTTAGGGACAGGGGGTATTAATGAAAAACTGTTTTTT. This codes for CASSLGTGGINEKLFF.

This clonotype came up a few times. The gene calls are TRBV6-5 and TRBJ2-1; D perhaps matches TRBD1 (6 bases). The CDR3 is made up of 14 amino acids. Germline loops: CDR1 MNHEY, CDR2 SVGAGI. Trimming shortened V by 5 bases and J by 2 bases, and 10 bases separated the two germline ends. CDR3 DNA sequence: TGTGCCAGCAGTCCCCAGGGGACCTACAATGAGCAGTTCTTC. Translated: CASSPQGTYNEQFF.

With respect to this clonotype: At one of its ends the junction is not consistent with the germline gene, which may arise from a read error. V usage is TRBV27 and J usage is TRBJ1-5; D is possibly TRBD1 (5 bases). Germline CDR1 reads MNHEY; CDR2 reads SMNVEV (reference sequence). CDR3 length: 13 residues. CDR3: CSSSLGEGQPQHF. The CDR3 nucleotides read TGTTCCAGCAGTTTAGGGGAGGGCCAGCCCCAGCATTTT.

V gene TRBV5-1 combines with J gene TRBJ2-3; no clear D gene. The CDR3 is made up of 14 amino acids. The germline V gene encodes CDR1 SGHRS and CDR2 YFSETQ. V was trimmed by 4 bases and J by 4 bases, leaving 13 bases between them. The CDR3, as DNA: TGCGCCAGCAGCAGGGCGGTCAACGCAGATACGCAGTATTTT. Translation gives CASSRAVNADTQYF.

This clonotype was picked up many times. This chain joins TRBV7-8 and TRBJ2-3, with 8 nucleotides matching TRBD2. With 7 bases clipped from V and 6 bases from J, the junction kept 9 bases outside the gene matches. The CDR3 has 14 residues. Germline V gene lookup returns CDR1 SGHVS and CDR2 FQNEAQ. Here the CDR3 reads CASTGRGGRDTQYF. The DNA of the CDR3 is TGTGCCAGCACCGGCCGGGGGGGCCGGGATACGCAGTATTTT. The variable domain in full, completed from reference TRBV7-8 and TRBJ2-3, reads GAGVSQSPRYKVAKRGQDVALRCDPISGHVSLFWYQQALGQGPEFLTYFQNEAQLDKSGLPSDRFFAERPEGSVSTLKIQRTQQEDSAVYLCASTGRGGRDTQYFGPGTRLTVL.